The T cell receptor (beta chain) described here comes from a study of blood T cell repertoires in COVID-19. About the research overall: Samples came from the United States, Italy and Spain, spanning acute and convalescent COVID-19.

This CDR3 has 11 amino acids. V lost 7 bases to trimming and J lost 3 bases, with 6 bases between them. CDR1 is LNHDA and CDR2 is SQIVND in the germline V gene (reference sequence). Study processing details: Nucleated cell counts were estimated from reference gene primer amplification. Clones were sequenced by immunoSEQ multiplex PCR, and TCRdb holds only the in-frame ones, with some missing. V, J and clone size derive from that table, while D and trimming were established from the DNA sequence. This sample has some 250,000 clones, with around 81% found just once. Sequenced input: peripheral blood. V is TRBV19 and J is TRBJ2-5, with D perhaps matching TRBD1 (5 bases). The TCR comes from a woman aged 60-70 years with active or convalescent COVID-19. In DNA, the CDR3 is TGTGCCAGTATAGGGGAAGAGACCCAGTACTTC. Its translation: CASIGEETQYF.